Below are 29 T cell receptor beta chains sequenced from a single sample in a study of blood T cell repertoires in COVID-19. Produced via immunoSEQ multiplex PCR; TCRdb's table is partial and in-frame only. This repertoire shows 180,000 or so clones, approximately 85% found once; its top ten account for about 1.2%. Input material: peripheral blood. Receptor source: a man aged 60 to 75 who had recovered from COVID-19.

In its sample, this clone was seen a few times. The chain employs TRBV4-1 and TRBJ2-7, with 7 bases fitting TRBD2. This CDR3 has 17 residues. With V trimmed by 1 base and J by 3 bases, 12 bases remained unmatched. Per the germline V gene, CDR1 is MGHRA and CDR2 is YSYEKL. CDR3 in DNA: TGCGCCAGCAGCCAAGGCGGTACCCAGCGGGGATTCTACGAGCAGTACTTC. Its translation: CASSQGGTQRGFYEQYF.

The chain uses TRBV6-1 and TRBJ1-2, with 9 bases aligning to TRBD1. The germline V gene has CDR1 MNHNS and CDR2 SASEGT. The CDR3 contains 15 residues. V was clipped by 3 bases and J by 6 bases; unmatched bases: 8. DNA of the CDR3: TGTGCCAGCAGTGATAAGGGACAGGGCCGTAATGGCTACACCTTC. This gives the protein CASSDKGQGRNGYTF.

J is TRBJ1-1 and V is TRBV14; tentative D call: TRBD1 (5 bases). CDR1 and CDR2 from the germline V gene are SGHDN and FVKESK. Trimming stripped 4 bases from V and 4 bases from J, with 13 bases between. The CDR3 sequence is 14 residues long. CDR3 sequence reads: CASSPTSGSTEAFF. The CDR3, as DNA: TGTGCCAGCAGCCCGACCTCAGGGTCCACTGAAGCTTTCTTT.

The chain combines TRBV18 with TRBJ2-2; 7 bases map to TRBD1. There are 14 residues in the CDR3. Trimming took 0 bases from V and 6 from J; bases not matched to a gene: 1. Germline assignment: CDR1 KGHSH and CDR2 LQKENI. The CDR3 is CASSPPRGPGELFF. In DNA, the CDR3 is TGTGCCAGCTCACCACCGAGGGGGCCCGGGGAGCTGTTTTTT.

This clone was seen only once. The chain carries TRBV27 and TRBJ2-1; 7 bases align to TRBD2. This CDR3 contains 15 residues. V trimming: 5 bases; J trimming: 0 bases; junction bases outside the gene matches: 4. CDR1 MNHEY and CDR2 SMNVEV come from the germline V gene (reference sequence). The CDR3 loop reads CASSLLAYSYNEQFF. CDR3 DNA sequence: TGTGCCAGCAGTCTACTAGCGTACTCCTACAATGAGCAGTTCTTC.

This clone was counted only a few times. This chain joins TRBV6-1 and TRBJ1-5; TRBD1 is a possible D gene (6 bases). Germline CDR1 and CDR2: MNHNS and SASEGT. Trimming removed 3 bases from V and 3 bases from J, with 12 bases in between. The CDR3 runs to 15 residues. This CDR3 is CASSEAGAYNQPQHF. CDR3 DNA sequence: TGTGCCAGCAGTGAGGCAGGGGCATACAATCAGCCCCAGCATTTT.

The genes are TRBV4-1 and TRBJ1-4; 9 bases agree with TRBD1. J was trimmed by 5 bases and V by 3 bases; bases with no gene match: 7. This CDR3 has 16 residues. The germline V gene has CDR1 MGHRA and CDR2 YSYEKL. The CDR3 sequence is CASSHGPGTGNEKLFF. DNA of the CDR3: TGCGCCAGCAGCCACGGACCCGGGACAGGGAATGAAAAACTGTTTTTT.

This clone is a singleton in its sample. This chain links TRBV4-2 with TRBJ2-7; 10 positions match TRBD2. Germline CDR1 is LGHNA and CDR2 is YNFKEQ. Trimming at V came to 3 bases and at J to 0 bases, leaving 14 bases not matched to a gene. This CDR3 region has 19 residues. The CDR3 here is CASSQELAGPSGTSYEQYF. The DNA for the CDR3 is TGTGCCAGCAGCCAGGAACTAGCGGGGCCTTCGGGGACCTCCTACGAGCAGTACTTC.

V and J are TRBV7-9 and TRBJ1-1; 7 bases fit TRBD1. CDR3 size: 14 residues. Trimming removed 6 bases from V and 0 bases from J; junction bases left unmatched: 4. Looked up from germline, CDR1 is SEHNR and CDR2 is FQNEAQ (reference sequence). CDR3 nucleotides: TGTGCCAGCAGGGTGCAGGGGGTGAACACTGAAGCTTTCTTT. As protein: CASRVQGVNTEAFF.

The genes are TRBV3-1 (or the pseudogene TRBV3-2) and TRBJ1-2; 11 bases agree with TRBD1. The CDR3 extends over 16 amino acids. J was trimmed by 4 bases and V by 5 bases; bases with no gene match: 9. Germline lookup yields CDR1 LGHDT and CDR2 YNNKEL (reference sequence). The CDR3 coding sequence is TGTGCCAGCAGCTCCCGGACAGGGGGCGCAGGCTATGGCTACACCTTC. Encoded protein: CASSSRTGGAGYGYTF.

V gene TRBV5-1 combines with J gene TRBJ2-4; no clear D. Trimming took off 1 base at V and 0 bases at J, with 11 bases between the two ends. CDR1 and CDR2 (germline): SGHRS, YFSETQ. The CDR3 spans 16 residues. CDR3 residues: CASSLTPPLAKNIQYF. The CDR3 DNA reads as TGCGCCAGCAGCTTGACTCCACCCTTAGCCAAAAACATTCAGTACTTC.

The chain is built from TRBV19 and TRBJ1-4, with 10 bases matching TRBD1. Germline V CDR1 and CDR2: LNHDA, SQIVND (reference sequence). The CDR3 totals 14 residues. The ends lost 5 bases at V and 5 bases at J; junction bases unmatched: 2. The CDR3 spells CASSVTGGNEKLFF. The CDR3 DNA sequence: TGTGCCAGTAGTGTGACAGGGGGCAATGAAAAACTGTTTTTT. The entire variable domain, with the rest obtained from reference TRBV19 and TRBJ1-4, is as follows: DGGITQSPKYLFRKEGQNVTLSCEQNLNHDAMYWYRQDPGQGLRLIYYSQIVNDFQKGDIAEGYSVSREKKESFPLTVTSAQKNPTAFYLCASSVTGGNEKLFFGSGTQLSVL.

The chain uses TRBV2 and TRBJ2-3; D may be TRBD1 (6 bases). Germline CDR1 is SNHLY and CDR2 is FYNNEI. The CDR3 runs 12 residues. V lost 4 bases and J 8 bases, leaving 10 bases between the germline ends. The CDR3 sequence: CASSGGHVTQYF. For the CDR3, the DNA is TGTGCCAGCAGTGGGGGGCACGTTACGCAGTATTTT.

The gene calls are TRBV25-1 and TRBJ1-3, with 11 bases lining up with TRBD1. The CDR3 covers 14 residues. The germline V gene encodes CDR1 MGHDK and CDR2 SYGVNS. V dropped 6 bases and J dropped 5; count of bases not matched to a gene: 3. The DNA of the CDR3 is TGTGCCAGCAGGGGGACAGGGGGAAGAAACACCATATATTTT. The encoded protein is CASRGTGGRNTIYF. The variable domain in full, completed from reference TRBV25-1 and TRBJ1-3, reads EADIYQTPRYLVIGTGKKITLECSQTMGHDKMYWYQQDPGMELHLIHYSYGVNSTEKGDLSSESTVSRIRTEHFPLTLESARPSHTSQYLCASRGTGGRNTIYFGEGSWLTVV.

This clone has at least ten counts. This chain uses TRBV5-5 with TRBJ2-2; 7 nucleotides line up with TRBD1. The CDR3 is 14 residues long. Germline-derived CDR1 and CDR2 are SGHKS and YYEKEE (reference sequence). J gave up 2 bases and V 5 bases, and 3 bases lay outside the gene matches. CDR3 nucleotide sequence: TGTGCCAGCAGTAGACAGGGTAACACCGGGGAGCTGTTTTTT. This encodes CASSRQGNTGELFF.

This clone was counted only a few times. Additional DNA sequences in this sample encode the identical CDR3. V gene TRBV24-1 combines with J gene TRBJ2-2, with a possible D match to TRBD2 (5 bases). Germline CDR1 reads KGHDR; CDR2 reads SFDVKD. The CDR3 sequence is 16 residues long. V dropped 2 bases and J dropped 1 base, with 10 bases sitting between them. The CDR3 sequence is CATSDSGILNTGELFF. The CDR3 region has the DNA TGTGCCACCAGTGATTCGGGGATTTTGAACACCGGGGAGCTGTTTTTT.

The genes are TRBV11-2 and TRBJ2-2; no clear D gene. Germline CDR1 SGHAT, CDR2 FQNNGV. The length of the CDR3 is 12 residues. V was trimmed by 1 base and J by 8 bases, leaving 5 bases between them. The CDR3 DNA sequence: TGTGCCAGCAGCTTAGGCGCGGGGGAGCTGTTTTTT. It encodes CASSLGAGELFF. Full variable domain (remainder filled in from reference TRBV11-2 and TRBJ2-2): EAGVAQSPRYKIIEKRQSVAFWCNPISGHATLYWYQQILGQGPKLLIQFQNNGVVDDSQLPKDRFSAERLKGVDSTLKIQPAKLEDSAVYLCASSLGAGELFFGEGSRLTVL.

The chain joins TRBV6-5 to TRBJ1-1; 9 positions agree with TRBD1. The trim removed 3 bases at V and 4 bases at J, leaving 6 bases unmatched. The CDR3 loop spans 15 amino acids. Germline V gives CDR1 MNHEY, CDR2 SVGAGI. CDR3 amino acids: CASSYDRGRFTEAFF. CDR3 sequence (DNA): TGTGCCAGCAGTTATGACAGGGGGAGATTCACTGAAGCTTTCTTT.

The chain carries TRBV18 and TRBJ2-3; 13 bases match TRBD2. V lost 3 bases to trimming and J lost 1 base; unmatched junction nucleotides: 10. Germline CDR1 KGHSH, CDR2 LQKENI. This CDR3 region has 19 residues. CDR3 in DNA: TGTGCCAGCTCACCGGTGGGTCCAGGGACTAGCGGGGGCACAGATACGCAGTATTTT. This codes for CASSPVGPGTSGGTDTQYF.

The chain's CDR3 is CASSEARQRGGNNEQFF. The CDR3 nucleotides read TGTGCCAGCAGTGAAGCGCGTCAGCGGGGGGGAAACAATGAGCAGTTCTTC. This chain joins TRBV2 and TRBJ2-1; 10 nucleotides agree with TRBD2. J lost 5 bases, V lost 0 bases, and 7 bases had no gene match. The germline V gene has CDR1 SNHLY and CDR2 FYNNEI. This CDR3 comprises 17 residues.

The rearrangement links TRBV19 to TRBJ1-6, with D maybe TRBD1 (5 bases). The CDR3 is made up of 12 amino acids. With 7 bases removed from V and 9 bases from J, the gap between germline ends came to 10 bases. Germline assignment: CDR1 LNHDA and CDR2 SQIVND (reference sequence). The CDR3 protein is CASMMQGSPLHF. In DNA form, the CDR3 reads TGTGCCAGTATGATGCAGGGTTCACCCCTCCACTTT.

This sequence joins TRBV10-3 and TRBJ1-3; no clear D. The CDR3 is 14 residues long. V was pared by 3 bases and J by 0 bases, with 6 bases between. Germline V gene lookup returns CDR1 ENHRY and CDR2 SYGVKD. CDR3 in DNA: TGTGCCATCAGTGAACGAGACTCTGGAAACACCATATATTTT. Encoded protein: CAISERDSGNTIYF.

The genes are TRBV4-3 and TRBJ2-3; no definite D call. The CDR3 runs 14 residues. CDR1 is LGHNA and CDR2 is YSLEER in the germline V gene. Trimming took off 4 bases at V and 4 bases at J, with 12 bases between the two ends. For the CDR3, the DNA is TGCGCCAGCAGCCCCCGAACTCTTCCAGATACGCAGTATTTT. As protein: CASSPRTLPDTQYF.

J is TRBJ2-7 and V is TRBV6-5; 7 bases match TRBD1. Germline values: CDR1 MNHEY, CDR2 SVGAGI. There are 13 residues in the CDR3. Unmatched junction bases numbered 5, after V lost 6 bases and J lost 3 bases. The CDR3 protein is CASRGTAIYEQYF. The CDR3 coding sequence is TGTGCCAGCAGAGGGACAGCGATCTACGAGCAGTACTTC.

The chain joins TRBV6-2 or TRBV6-3 to TRBJ2-3; 7 bases line up with TRBD2. The length of the CDR3 is 17 residues. Germline V gene data show CDR1 as MNHEY and CDR2 as SVGEGT. Unmatched junction bases numbered 8, after V lost 2 bases and J lost 0 bases. CDR3 sequence reads: CASSYAASGASTDTQYF. CDR3 DNA sequence: TGTGCCAGCAGTTACGCAGCTAGCGGTGCTAGCACAGATACGCAGTATTTT.

The chain combines TRBV3-1 (or the pseudogene TRBV3-2) with TRBJ2-2; TRBD2 aligns across 12 bases. The V gene end was trimmed by 4 bases and the J gene end by 7 bases; junction bases not matched to a gene: 1. The CDR3 loop spans 14 amino acids. The V gene's germline CDR1 is LGHDT and CDR2 YNNKEL (reference sequence). The CDR3 sequence is CASSPTSGGGELFF. CDR3 nucleotides: TGTGCCAGCAGCCCGACTAGCGGGGGCGGGGAGCTGTTTTTT.

This clone was counted once. The V gene is TRBV6-5, the J gene TRBJ1-2, with a tentative D call TRBD1 (5 bases). The CDR3 spans 12 residues. Trimming cost V 6 bases and J 8 bases, with 13 bases left between them. Germline loops: CDR1 MNHEY, CDR2 SVGAGI. The CDR3 protein is CASSQGQLGYTF. CDR3 in DNA: TGTGCCAGCAGCCAGGGCCAGTTAGGCTACACCTTC.

This clone appeared a single time. The gene calls are TRBV27 and TRBJ1-1; TRBD1 aligns across 7 bases. The CDR3 runs to 14 residues. Germline V lookup: CDR1 MNHEY, CDR2 SMNVEV (reference sequence). J lost 4 bases, V lost 6 bases, and 8 bases had no gene match. The CDR3 DNA reads TGTGCCAGCAGCCCGGGACAGAAACTCACTGAAGCTTTCTTT. Its translation: CASSPGQKLTEAFF.

The chain joins TRBV24-1 to TRBJ2-3; 9 nucleotides line up with TRBD1. This CDR3 has 13 amino acids. Looked up from germline, CDR1 is KGHDR and CDR2 is SFDVKD. V lost 9 bases to trimming and J lost 4 bases; unmatched junction nucleotides: 4. DNA for the CDR3: TGTGCCACCGGGACAGGGCAGCCAGATACGCAGTATTTT. Protein sequence: CATGTGQPDTQYF.